The sequence of this T cell receptor (beta chain) was determined in a study of siplizumab effects on memory and regulatory T cells. General observations from the study: Suppressive function of proliferating Tregs from siplizumab cultures was not confirmed.

Assayed TCR templates numbered 80,000 to 100,000 for each sample. TCRdb keeps only in-frame clones here, not all; method: immunoSEQ multiplex PCR. The repertoire has about 52,000 clones, about 97% of them found once; the top ten carry around 0.6%. Trimming removed 6 bases from V and 5 bases from J, with 22 bases in between. The CDR3 has 16 residues. Germline CDR1 LNHDA, CDR2 SQIVND (reference sequence). With regard to this clone: Antigen specificity is unknown.

The study took a few donor pairs, and their unstimulated naive, memory, effector memory and TEMRA subsets were sequenced. This TCR was sampled from a human donor in good health. The V call is TRBV19, the J call TRBJ2-5, with D perhaps TRBD1 or TRBD2 (6 bases each). The sample taken for sequencing was naive CD4+ T cells sorted from blood. CDR3 nucleotides: TGTGCCAGTAGCCTCAATCGGGGGCACACTCGGGAGACCCAGTACTTC. This encodes CASSLNRGHTRETQYF. Variable domain in full (rest from reference TRBV19 and TRBJ2-5): DGGITQSPKYLFRKEGQNVTLSCEQNLNHDAMYWYRQDPGQGLRLIYYSQIVNDFQKGDIAEGYSVSREKKESFPLTVTSAQKNPTAFYLCASSLNRGHTRETQYFGPGTRLLVL.